The 30 T cell receptor beta chains reported below all come from one sample, sequenced in a study of T cells after yellow fever vaccination. One entry per CDR3 protein, called by TCRdb with MiXCR from the 5' RACE reads. The sample holds more than 350,000 distinct CDR3 sequences; roughly 11% are singletons and the top ten take 18%. The material was PBMCs, obtained on the day of the first yellow fever vaccination. The receptor source for this set is a man younger than 35 who received the YFV17D yellow fever vaccine.

V usage is TRBV7-2 and J usage is TRBJ2-2; 7 nucleotides align to TRBD2. This CDR3 spans 15 amino acids. CDR1 SGHTA and CDR2 FQGNSA come from the germline V gene. V trimming: 4 bases; J trimming: 5 bases; junction bases outside the gene matches: 7. CDR3 nucleotide sequence: TGTGCCAGCAGCTCCAATAGCGGGCCGACCGGGGAGCTGTTTTTT. Translating gives CASSSNSGPTGELFF.

In DNA form, the CDR3 reads TGCGCCAGCAGTCATAATACGGACGAGCAGTACTTC. This translates into CASSHNTDEQYF. The chain joins TRBV5-1 to TRBJ2-7; D call uncertain. Looked up from germline, CDR1 is SGHRS and CDR2 is YFSETQ. This CDR3 is 12 amino acids long. Trimming stripped 5 bases from V and 5 bases from J, with 11 bases between.

In its sample, this clonotype was seen a few times. This rearrangement joins TRBV4-3 to TRBJ2-1, with 11 bases that match TRBD2. With 2 bases clipped from V and 1 base from J, the junction kept 4 bases outside the gene matches. The CDR3 extends over 17 amino acids. The V gene's germline CDR1 is LGHNA and CDR2 YSLEER. CDR3 region: CASSQRSSGGSYNEQFF. The CDR3 DNA is TGCGCCAGCAGCCAACGATCTAGCGGGGGGTCCTACAATGAGCAGTTCTTC.

V and J are TRBV7-2 and TRBJ2-5, with D maybe TRBD2 (5 bases). The V gene's germline CDR1 is SGHTA and CDR2 FQGNSA. Trimming left V 1 base short and J 2 bases short, with 14 bases between. This CDR3 contains 16 residues. Here the CDR3 DNA reads TGTGCCAGCAGCTTAGTTCCGGGGAGCTTACAAGAGACCCAGTACTTC. This codes for CASSLVPGSLQETQYF. Based on the CDR3 plus reference TRBV7-2 and TRBJ2-5, the full variable domain is GAGVSQSPSNKVTEKGKDVELRCDPISGHTALYWYRQSLGQGLEFLIYFQGNSAPDKSGLPSDRFSAERTGGSVSTLTIQRTQQEDSAVYLCASSLVPGSLQETQYFGPGTRLLVL.

V gene TRBV10-3 combines with J gene TRBJ2-2; no reliable D call. V lost 6 bases, J lost 0 bases, and 5 bases lay in between. The CDR3 covers 13 residues. Germline V CDR1 and CDR2: ENHRY, SYGVKD. The CDR3 DNA reads as TGTGCCATCAGGGCTTCGAACACCGGGGAGCTGTTTTTT. Translation gives CAIRASNTGELFF.

The V and J genes are TRBV3-1 and TRBJ1-1; a weak D match, TRBD1 (6 bases). Germline CDR1 is LGHDT and CDR2 is YNNKEL (reference sequence). The ends were cut back, 5 bases at V and 6 bases at J, with 16 bases in the middle. The CDR3 contains 14 residues. The CDR3 sequence: CASSRSSGVSEAFF. CDR3 nucleotides: TGTGCCAGCAGCAGATCTTCAGGGGTCTCTGAAGCTTTCTTT.

The rearrangement uses TRBV10-3 and TRBJ2-7; TRBD2 aligns across 9 bases. After removal of 0 bases from V and 2 bases from J, the junction contained 8 bases not matched to a gene. The CDR3 sequence is 17 residues long. Per germline, CDR1 ENHRY and CDR2 SYGVKD. The CDR3: CAISESHLAGSTYEQYV. DNA for the CDR3: TGTGCCATCAGTGAGTCCCACCTAGCGGGGAGCACCTACGAGCAGTACGTC.

The chain joins TRBV30 to TRBJ1-5, with D perhaps TRBD1 (5 bases). Germline V lookup: CDR1 GTSNPN, CDR2 SVGIG (reference sequence). V lost 5 bases, J lost 2 bases, and 16 bases lay in between. The CDR3 runs 15 residues. The CDR3 nucleotides are TGTGCCTGGGCTGGAGGGGCTGGGGGCAATCAGCCCCAGCATTTT. Protein sequence: CAWAGGAGGNQPQHF.

There are a few counts of this clonotype. The genes are TRBV4-3 and TRBJ2-7; no clear D gene. The V and J ends lost 1 base and 7 bases respectively, with 5 bases between them. CDR1 is LGHNA and CDR2 is YSLEER in the germline V gene. CDR3 length equals 11 residues. This chain's CDR3 is CASSQGTEQYF. The CDR3 DNA reads as TGCGCCAGCAGCCAAGGGACGGAGCAGTACTTC.

This rearrangement joins TRBV27 to TRBJ2-7, with a tentative D call TRBD2 (5 bases). With 4 bases removed from V and 3 bases from J, the gap between germline ends came to 13 bases. The CDR3 covers 14 residues. The germline V gene has CDR1 MNHEY and CDR2 SMNVEV (reference sequence). CDR3 bases: TGTGCCAGCAGTTCACGAGCGGCTTACTACGAGCAGTACTTC. Translating gives CASSSRAAYYEQYF.

The CDR3 nucleotides read TGTGCCAGCAGTTTGTGGACTAGCGGGGAGGTCGAGCAGTACTTC. This translates into CASSLWTSGEVEQYF. The chain combines TRBV27 with TRBJ2-7; 12 nucleotides match TRBD2. V shed 3 bases, J shed 6 bases, and the junction held 6 bases outside the gene matches. The CDR3 runs to 15 residues. Germline-derived CDR1 and CDR2 are MNHEY and SMNVEV (reference sequence).

The chain has TRBV5-1 and TRBJ1-1, with D uncertain. This CDR3 region has 15 residues. Trimming took 2 bases from V and 5 from J, leaving 16 bases between them. Germline CDR1 reads SGHRS; CDR2 reads YFSETQ. Here the CDR3 DNA reads TGCGCCAGCAGCTTAATGAGGGTCGGAGATACTGAAGCTTTCTTT. Translated, it gives CASSLMRVGDTEAFF.

The rearrangement uses TRBV5-1 and TRBJ1-1; D is unclear. Per germline, CDR1 SGHRS and CDR2 YFSETQ. This CDR3 region has 15 residues. The V and J ends lost 4 bases and 4 bases respectively, with 17 bases between them. CDR3 DNA: TGCGCCAGCAGCGCGTGGGGAATAGATGGCACTGAAGCTTTCTTT. Its translation: CASSAWGIDGTEAFF.

A few counts support this clonotype. V usage is TRBV2 and J usage is TRBJ1-2; D uncertain. The CDR3 contains 13 residues. Deletions cut 1 base from V and 3 bases from J, with 6 bases between. Germline assignment: CDR1 SNHLY and CDR2 FYNNEI. CDR3 amino acids: CASSEDRDYGYTF. The CDR3 region has the DNA TGTGCCAGCAGTGAAGATAGGGACTATGGCTACACCTTC.

The chain has TRBV10-3 and TRBJ2-2, with D unclear. Trimming removed 0 bases at V and 1 base at J, with 9 bases between. The germline V gene has CDR1 ENHRY and CDR2 SYGVKD. The CDR3 runs to 16 residues. CDR3 nucleotides: TGTGCCATCAGTGAGTCGACTCAGAAGAACACCGGGGAGCTGTTTTTT. Translated: CAISESTQKNTGELFF.

This clonotype has just a few counts. The rearrangement links TRBV6-1 to TRBJ2-6; no firm D call. This CDR3 has 13 amino acids. The germline V and J ends were trimmed by 4 bases and 4 bases, with 5 bases remaining between them. Per germline, CDR1 MNHNS and CDR2 SASEGT. As DNA, the CDR3 is TGTGCCAGCAGTGCTAACGGGGCCAACGTCCTGACTTTC. Protein product: CASSANGANVLTF.

In DNA form, the CDR3 reads TGTGCCAGCAGCCCGGACCTTACCTCCGCCGCGGATACGCAGTATTTT. Amino acids: CASSPDLTSAADTQYF. The gene calls are TRBV7-3 and TRBJ2-3, with D uncertain. CDR3 length: 16 amino acids. Trimming cost V 5 bases and J 6 bases, with 21 bases left between them. The germline CDR1 and CDR2 sequences are SGHTA and FQGTGA. Full variable domain (outside the CDR3, taken from reference TRBV7-3 and TRBJ2-3): GAGVSQTPSNKVTEKGKYVELRCDPISGHTALYWYRQSLGQGPEFLIYFQGTGAADDSGLPNDRFFAVRPEGSVSTLKIQRTERGDSAVYLCASSPDLTSAADTQYFGPGTRLTVL.

This clonotype was counted between two and nine times. The chain recombines TRBV12-3 or TRBV12-4 with TRBJ2-5; D assignment may be TRBD1 or TRBD2 (6 bases each). The CDR3 is made up of 13 amino acids. V lost 7 bases and J lost 4, with 13 bases in between. The CDR3 spells CASNGGGGETQYF. The DNA of the CDR3 is TGTGCCAGCAATGGAGGGGGTGGAGAGACCCAGTACTTC.

V and J are TRBV2 and TRBJ2-1; D perhaps matches TRBD1 (7 bases). Per the germline V gene, CDR1 is SNHLY and CDR2 is FYNNEI. With 5 bases removed from V and 10 bases from J, the gap between germline ends came to 21 bases. This CDR3 spans 15 amino acids. CDR3 bases: TGTGCCAGCAGTCTTACGGGACTGCCAGGGGGAGAGCAGTTCTTC. This translates into CASSLTGLPGGEQFF.

The rearrangement uses TRBV11-2 and TRBJ1-3, with D hard to call. Trimming shortened V by 5 bases and J by 12 bases, and 14 bases separated the two germline ends. The length of the CDR3 is 12 residues. The V gene's germline CDR1 is SGHAT and CDR2 FQNNGV. CDR3 nucleotide sequence: TGTGCCAGCAGCCCGTGGACTCAATTCATATATTTT. It specifies CASSPWTQFIYF.

This clonotype was observed many times. The chain recombines TRBV2 with TRBJ1-5; weak D call: TRBD1 (5 bases). V was trimmed by 7 bases and J by 5 bases, leaving 15 bases between them. This CDR3 contains 14 residues. The V gene's germline CDR1 is SNHLY and CDR2 FYNNEI. This CDR3 is CASTVGTEDQPQHF. In DNA form, the CDR3 reads TGTGCCAGCACCGTGGGGACGGAGGATCAGCCCCAGCATTTT.

This clonotype was seen a handful of times. The chain has TRBV27 and TRBJ1-4, with 8 bases aligning to TRBD1. Germline CDR1 MNHEY, CDR2 SMNVEV (reference sequence). V was clipped by 3 bases and J by 8 bases; unmatched bases: 2. The CDR3 contains 13 residues. CDR3 DNA: TGTGCCAGCAGTTTCAACAGGGGGGAAAAACTGTTTTTT. Translated, it gives CASSFNRGEKLFF.

This clonotype has a handful of counts. The chain uses TRBV4-1 and TRBJ2-5, with TRBD1 matching over 7 bases. The CDR3 is made up of 13 amino acids. Germline V lookup: CDR1 MGHRA, CDR2 YSYEKL. V shed 4 bases, J shed 6 bases, and the junction held 5 bases outside the gene matches. The CDR3 spells CASSLTGEQTQYF. CDR3 DNA sequence: TGCGCCAGCAGCCTTACAGGGGAACAGACCCAGTACTTC.

V usage is TRBV25-1 and J usage is TRBJ2-2; 9 bases align to TRBD2. The CDR3 has 16 amino acids. V shed 2 bases and J 5 bases; nucleotides not matched to a gene: 6. The V gene's germline CDR1 is MGHDK and CDR2 SYGVNS. CDR3 sequence (DNA): TGTGCCAGCAGTGAACCCCAGCGGGGGGTGACCGGGGAGCTGTTTTTT. Residues: CASSEPQRGVTGELFF.

The gene calls are TRBV18 and TRBJ2-3; tentatively, D is TRBD1 or TRBD2 (5 bases each). With 2 bases removed from V and 4 bases from J, the gap between germline ends came to 10 bases. The CDR3 totals 14 residues. Germline V gene lookup returns CDR1 KGHSH and CDR2 LQKENI. DNA for the CDR3: TGTGCCAGCTCACCAAGCCGGGGCCCAGATACGCAGTATTTT. Translating it yields CASSPSRGPDTQYF.

This clonotype has a handful of counts. This chain links TRBV12-5 with TRBJ2-1; D is unclear. The germline gives CDR1 LGHNT, CDR2 FRNRAP. The CDR3 runs 13 residues. V was clipped by 2 bases and J by 11 bases, with 13 bases between them. DNA for the CDR3: TGTGCTAGTGGTTTGACCGACACACATCAGCAGTTCTTC. It yields the protein CASGLTDTHQQFF.

There are a few counts of this clonotype. V and J are TRBV7-2 and TRBJ2-3, with 7 bases fitting TRBD2. Germline loops: CDR1 SGHTA, CDR2 FQGNSA. CDR3 length: 15 residues. With V trimmed by 2 bases and J by 5 bases, 7 bases remained unmatched. This CDR3 reads CASSLQGGGEDTQYF. In DNA, the CDR3 is TGTGCCAGCAGCTTACAAGGCGGGGGAGAAGATACGCAGTATTTT. Full variable domain (remainder filled in from reference TRBV7-2 and TRBJ2-3): GAGVSQSPSNKVTEKGKDVELRCDPISGHTALYWYRQSLGQGLEFLIYFQGNSAPDKSGLPSDRFSAERTGGSVSTLTIQRTQQEDSAVYLCASSLQGGGEDTQYFGPGTRLTVL.

The rearrangement links TRBV5-1 to TRBJ2-3; 13 nucleotides line up with TRBD2. From germline, CDR1 is SGHRS and CDR2 YFSETQ. This CDR3 spans 15 amino acids. Trimming at V came to 0 bases and at J to 9 bases, leaving 4 bases not matched to a gene. DNA of the CDR3: TGCGCCAGCAGCTTGGCCACTAGCGGGGGGGCGACGCAGTATTTT. This encodes CASSLATSGGATQYF.

This clonotype has just a few counts. The J gene is TRBJ2-1, the V gene TRBV11-2; D is ambiguous. This CDR3 has 18 amino acids. The ends were cut back, 4 bases at V and 1 base at J, with 20 bases in the middle. Germline values: CDR1 SGHAT, CDR2 FQNNGV. This CDR3 is CASSSDQRRSLSYNEQFF. The DNA of the CDR3 is TGTGCCAGCAGCTCCGACCAGAGGCGGAGCCTTTCCTACAATGAGCAGTTCTTC.

This clonotype was found a few times. The genes are TRBV7-2 and TRBJ2-1; possibly TRBD1 for D (6 bases). CDR3 size: 16 residues. In germline, CDR1 is SGHTA, CDR2 FQGNSA. V was pared by 5 bases and J by 7 bases, with 21 bases between. This CDR3 reads CASSHAWVAQGNEQFF. CDR3 DNA sequence: TGTGCCAGCAGCCATGCATGGGTAGCGCAGGGGAATGAGCAGTTCTTC.